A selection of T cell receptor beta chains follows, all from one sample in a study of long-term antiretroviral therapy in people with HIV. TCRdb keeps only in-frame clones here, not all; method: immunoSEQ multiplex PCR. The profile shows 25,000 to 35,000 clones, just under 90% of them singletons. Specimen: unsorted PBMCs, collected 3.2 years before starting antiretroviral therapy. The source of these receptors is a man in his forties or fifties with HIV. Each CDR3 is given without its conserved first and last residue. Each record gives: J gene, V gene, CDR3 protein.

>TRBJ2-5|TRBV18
ASSPFSAGGDETQY
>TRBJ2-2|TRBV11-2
ASSSLAGLNTGELF
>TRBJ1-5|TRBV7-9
ASSLEVDQPQH
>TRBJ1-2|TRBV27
ASSNPGRGYT
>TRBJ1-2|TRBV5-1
ASSLAVGGDGYT
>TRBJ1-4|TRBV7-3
ASSLTQGGKLF
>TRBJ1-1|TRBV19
ASRGPGTGKPEAF
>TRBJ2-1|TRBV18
ASSRNGGQTYNEQF
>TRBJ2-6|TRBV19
ASSARLTSGLSGANVLT
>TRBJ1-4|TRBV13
ASSYRGGNEKLF
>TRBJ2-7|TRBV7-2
ASSPLALQLSYEQY
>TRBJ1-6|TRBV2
ASSEVGDYNSPLH
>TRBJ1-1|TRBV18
ASSPFSGTAIANTEAF
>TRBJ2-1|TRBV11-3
ASSPNTAPAEQF
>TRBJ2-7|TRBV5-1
ASSLPRQGAWSYEQY
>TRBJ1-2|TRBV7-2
ASSDTTGWGRGYT
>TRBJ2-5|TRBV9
ASSVAPLAGGPQETQY
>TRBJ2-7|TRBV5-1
ASSRGQAGSFREQY
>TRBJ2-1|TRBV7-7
ASSQGTGSGNEQF
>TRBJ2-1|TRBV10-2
ASSGTRTSGRAYNEQF
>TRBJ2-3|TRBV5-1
ASSPYLGGGTDTQY
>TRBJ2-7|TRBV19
ASSTTGGVEQY
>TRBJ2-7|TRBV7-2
ASSLSLARYEQY
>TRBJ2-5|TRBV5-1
ASSLGAGGGETQY
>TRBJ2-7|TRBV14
ASSRDGGLYEQY
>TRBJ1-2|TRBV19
ASSIPPGQGGSSYT
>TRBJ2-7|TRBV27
ASSLMLGPFYEQY
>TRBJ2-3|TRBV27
ASSPRHRQGYPSTDTQY
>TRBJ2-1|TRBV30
AWSGGLLVGTGNEQF
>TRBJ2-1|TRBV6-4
ASSDSIRYEQF
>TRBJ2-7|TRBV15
ATSRDPSREQY
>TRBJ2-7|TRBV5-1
ASQPVTGPGEQY
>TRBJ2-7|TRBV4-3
ASSPPLSAVHEQY
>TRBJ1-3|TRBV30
AWNTGTRSGNTIY
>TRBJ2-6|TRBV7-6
ASSARTGGTGANVLT
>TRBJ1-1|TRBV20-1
SARGQGEAF
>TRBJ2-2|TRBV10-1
ASSTDRGNTGELF
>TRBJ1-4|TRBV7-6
ASSLYGKQGEKLF
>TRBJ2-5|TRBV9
ASSVAFGTQETQY
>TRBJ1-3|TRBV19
ASSNQSPDTIY
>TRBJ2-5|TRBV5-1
ASSLSGGGQETQY
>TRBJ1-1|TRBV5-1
ASSFRVRGAEAF
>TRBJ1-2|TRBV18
ASSQDSPRGYGYT
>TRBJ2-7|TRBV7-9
ASSPTDTWAYEQY